Below, one T cell receptor beta chain is given with its context. Treatment of the sample: treatment-naive control, cytoreductive nephrectomy. The tumor was a clear cell renal cell carcinoma. Control tumor donors were a few females and 10 to 12 males, median age roughly 52 years. This sample is part of a study of radiation and T cells in renal cell carcinoma. Profiling relied on immunoSEQ multiplex PCR, and the TCRdb table lists in-frame clones only, not all of them. Of more than 9,500 clones in the sample, about 61% were seen once. This clonotype was obtained from a woman of 80 years or more with renal cell carcinoma. This material consisted of tumor tissue, taken from a patient whose treatment was nephrectomy without radiotherapy.

The CDR3 region has the DNA TGTGCCAGCAGCCGACAGGGGGCTAACTATGAGCAGTTCTTC. Translating gives CASSRQGANYEQFF. This sequence joins TRBV7-9 and TRBJ2-1; the match to TRBD1 covers 10 bases. V dropped 5 bases and J dropped 8; count of bases not matched to a gene: 6. CDR1 SEHNR and CDR2 FQNEAQ come from the germline V gene (reference sequence). The CDR3 totals 14 residues.